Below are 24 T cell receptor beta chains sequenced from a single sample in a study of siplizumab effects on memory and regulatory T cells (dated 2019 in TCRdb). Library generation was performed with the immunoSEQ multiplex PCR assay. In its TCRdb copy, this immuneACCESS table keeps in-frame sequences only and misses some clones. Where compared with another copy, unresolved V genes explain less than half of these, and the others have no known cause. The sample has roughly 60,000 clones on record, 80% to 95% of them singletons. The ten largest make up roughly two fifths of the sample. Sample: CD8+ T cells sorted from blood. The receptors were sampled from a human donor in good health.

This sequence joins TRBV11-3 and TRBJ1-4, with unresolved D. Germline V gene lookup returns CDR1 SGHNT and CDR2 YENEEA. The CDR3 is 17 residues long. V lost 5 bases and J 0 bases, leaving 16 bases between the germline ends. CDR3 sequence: CASSPRTGSATNEKLFF. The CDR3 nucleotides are TGTGCCAGCAGCCCTCGGACGGGCTCTGCAACTAATGAAAAACTGTTTTTT.

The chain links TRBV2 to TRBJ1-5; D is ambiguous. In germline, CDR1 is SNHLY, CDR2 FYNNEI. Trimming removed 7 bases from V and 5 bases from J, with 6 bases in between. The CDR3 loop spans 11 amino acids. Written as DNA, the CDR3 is TGTGCCAGCATGATAGATCAGCCCCAGCATTTT. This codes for CASMIDQPQHF.

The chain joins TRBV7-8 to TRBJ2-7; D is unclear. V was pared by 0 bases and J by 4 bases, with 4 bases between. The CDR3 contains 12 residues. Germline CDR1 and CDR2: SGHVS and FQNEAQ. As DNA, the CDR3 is TGTGCCAGCAGCTTAGCGCGGTACGAGCAGTACTTC. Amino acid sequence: CASSLARYEQYF.

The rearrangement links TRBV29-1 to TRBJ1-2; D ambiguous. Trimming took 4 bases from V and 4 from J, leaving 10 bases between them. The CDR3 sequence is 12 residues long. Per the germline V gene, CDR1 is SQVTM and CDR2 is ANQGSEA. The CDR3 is CSVAGILYGYTF. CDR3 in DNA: TGCAGCGTTGCCGGGATCCTCTATGGCTACACCTTC.

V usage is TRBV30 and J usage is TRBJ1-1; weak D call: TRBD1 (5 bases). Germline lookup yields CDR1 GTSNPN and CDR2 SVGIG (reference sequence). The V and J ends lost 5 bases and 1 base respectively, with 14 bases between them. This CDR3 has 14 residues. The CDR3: CAWGGRAWNTEAFF. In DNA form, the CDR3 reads TGTGCCTGGGGGGGTAGGGCGTGGAACACTGAAGCTTTCTTT.

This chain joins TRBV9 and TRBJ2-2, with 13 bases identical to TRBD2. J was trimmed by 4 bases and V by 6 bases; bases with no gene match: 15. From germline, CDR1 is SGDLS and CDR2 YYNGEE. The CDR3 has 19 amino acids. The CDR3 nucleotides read TGTGCCAGCACCCAGAGGGAACTAGCGGGAGGGCGGAGCACCGGGGAGCTGTTTTTT. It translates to CASTQRELAGGRSTGELFF.

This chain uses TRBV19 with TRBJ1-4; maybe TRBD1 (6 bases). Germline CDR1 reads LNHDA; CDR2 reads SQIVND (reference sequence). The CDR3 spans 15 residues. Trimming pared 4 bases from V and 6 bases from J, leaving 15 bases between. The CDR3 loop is CASSTLQGGHEKLFF. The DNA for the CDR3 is TGTGCCAGTAGTACCCTACAGGGTGGTCATGAAAAACTGTTTTTT. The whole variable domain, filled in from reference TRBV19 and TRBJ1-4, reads DGGITQSPKYLFRKEGQNVTLSCEQNLNHDAMYWYRQDPGQGLRLIYYSQIVNDFQKGDIAEGYSVSREKKESFPLTVTSAQKNPTAFYLCASSTLQGGHEKLFFGSGTQLSVL.

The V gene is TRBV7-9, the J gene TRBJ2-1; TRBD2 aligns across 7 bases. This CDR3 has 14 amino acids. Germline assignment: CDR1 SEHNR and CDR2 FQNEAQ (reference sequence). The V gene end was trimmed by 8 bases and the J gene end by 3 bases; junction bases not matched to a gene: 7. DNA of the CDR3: TGTGCCAGCCATGAGGGAGGGTACTACAATGAGCAGTTCTTC. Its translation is CASHEGGYYNEQFF.

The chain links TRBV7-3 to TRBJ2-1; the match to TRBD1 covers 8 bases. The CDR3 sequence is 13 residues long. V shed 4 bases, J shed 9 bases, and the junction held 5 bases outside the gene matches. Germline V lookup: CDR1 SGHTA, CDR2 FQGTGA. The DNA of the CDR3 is TGTGCCAGCAGCTCACCACAGGGGGGTGAGCAGTTCTTC. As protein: CASSSPQGGEQFF.

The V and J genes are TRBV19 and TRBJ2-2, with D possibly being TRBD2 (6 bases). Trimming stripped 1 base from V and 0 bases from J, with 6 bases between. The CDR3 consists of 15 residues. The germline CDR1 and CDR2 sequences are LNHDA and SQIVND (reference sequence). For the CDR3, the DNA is TGTGCCAGTAGTATAGGCGGGACGAACACCGGGGAGCTGTTTTTT. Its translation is CASSIGGTNTGELFF. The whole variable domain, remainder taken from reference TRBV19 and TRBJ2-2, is DGGITQSPKYLFRKEGQNVTLSCEQNLNHDAMYWYRQDPGQGLRLIYYSQIVNDFQKGDIAEGYSVSREKKESFPLTVTSAQKNPTAFYLCASSIGGTNTGELFFGEGSRLTVL.

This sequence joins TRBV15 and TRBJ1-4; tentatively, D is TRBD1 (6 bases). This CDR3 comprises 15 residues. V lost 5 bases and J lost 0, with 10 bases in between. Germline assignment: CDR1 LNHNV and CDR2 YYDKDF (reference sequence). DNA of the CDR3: TGTGCCACCAGCCCCAGGGGAGCAACTAATGAAAAACTGTTTTTT. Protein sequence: CATSPRGATNEKLFF.

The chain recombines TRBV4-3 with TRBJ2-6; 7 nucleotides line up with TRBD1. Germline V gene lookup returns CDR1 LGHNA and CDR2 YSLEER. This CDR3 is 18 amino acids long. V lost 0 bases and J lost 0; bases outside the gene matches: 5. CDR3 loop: CASSQDQGVSSGANVLTF. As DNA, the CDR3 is TGCGCCAGCAGCCAAGATCAGGGGGTATCCTCTGGGGCCAACGTCCTGACTTTC.

CDR3 amino acids: CASSSLAGDEQFF. The DNA of the CDR3 is TGTGCCAGCAGCTCCCTAGCGGGAGATGAGCAGTTCTTC. This sequence joins TRBV7-8 and TRBJ2-1, with 10 bases identical to TRBD2. The CDR3 loop spans 13 amino acids. After removal of 4 bases from V and 8 bases from J, the junction contained 2 bases not matched to a gene. CDR1 and CDR2 (germline): SGHVS, FQNEAQ. Filled out from reference TRBV7-8 and TRBJ2-1, the complete variable domain reads GAGVSQSPRYKVAKRGQDVALRCDPISGHVSLFWYQQALGQGPEFLTYFQNEAQLDKSGLPSDRFFAERPEGSVSTLKIQRTQQEDSAVYLCASSSLAGDEQFFGPGTRLTVL.

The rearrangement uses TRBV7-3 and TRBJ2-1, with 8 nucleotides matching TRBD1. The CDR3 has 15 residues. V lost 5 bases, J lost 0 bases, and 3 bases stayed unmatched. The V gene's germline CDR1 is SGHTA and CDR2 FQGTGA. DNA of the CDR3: TGTGCCAGCAGCGCTACAGGGGGCTCCTACAATGAGCAGTTCTTC. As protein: CASSATGGSYNEQFF.

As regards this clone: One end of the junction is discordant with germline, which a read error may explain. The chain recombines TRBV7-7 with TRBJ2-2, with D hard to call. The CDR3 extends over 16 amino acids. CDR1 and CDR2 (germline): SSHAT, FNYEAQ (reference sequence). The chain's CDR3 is CASSLAPFANTGELFF. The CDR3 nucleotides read TGTGCTAGCAGCTTAGCACCGTTCGCGAACACCGGGGAGCTGTTTTTT.

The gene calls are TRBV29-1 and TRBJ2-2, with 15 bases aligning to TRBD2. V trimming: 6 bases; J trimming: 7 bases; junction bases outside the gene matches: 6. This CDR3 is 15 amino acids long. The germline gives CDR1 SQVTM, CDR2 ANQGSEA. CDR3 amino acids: CSVGLAGGPNGELFF. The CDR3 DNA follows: TGCAGCGTCGGACTAGCGGGAGGGCCTAACGGGGAGCTGTTTTTT.

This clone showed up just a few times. The CDR3 bases are TGTGCCAGCAGTAATCTACACAATGAGCAGTTCTTC. It codes for CASSNLHNEQFF. This chain joins TRBV27 and TRBJ2-1; no definite D call. V was clipped by 5 bases and J by 5 bases, with 7 bases between them. CDR1 and CDR2 from the germline V gene are MNHEY and SMNVEV (reference sequence). CDR3 length: 12 amino acids.

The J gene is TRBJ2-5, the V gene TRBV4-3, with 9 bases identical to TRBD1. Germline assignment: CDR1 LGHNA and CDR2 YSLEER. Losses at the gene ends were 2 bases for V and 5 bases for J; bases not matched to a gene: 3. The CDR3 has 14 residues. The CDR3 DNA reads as TGCGCCAGCAGCCAAAACAGGGGGCCGGAGACCCAGTACTTC. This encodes CASSQNRGPETQYF.

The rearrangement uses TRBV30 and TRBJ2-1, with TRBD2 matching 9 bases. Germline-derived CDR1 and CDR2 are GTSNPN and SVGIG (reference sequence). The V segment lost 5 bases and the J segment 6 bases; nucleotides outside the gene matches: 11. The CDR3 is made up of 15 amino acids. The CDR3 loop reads CAWAVAGASGNEQFF. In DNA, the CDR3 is TGTGCCTGGGCCGTAGCGGGAGCGTCGGGCAATGAGCAGTTCTTC.

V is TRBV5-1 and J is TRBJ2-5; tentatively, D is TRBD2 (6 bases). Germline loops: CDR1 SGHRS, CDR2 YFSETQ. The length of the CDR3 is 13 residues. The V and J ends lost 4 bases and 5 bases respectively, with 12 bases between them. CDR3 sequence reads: CASSQGGGETQYF. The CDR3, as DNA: TGCGCCAGCAGCCAGGGAGGAGGTGAGACCCAGTACTTC.

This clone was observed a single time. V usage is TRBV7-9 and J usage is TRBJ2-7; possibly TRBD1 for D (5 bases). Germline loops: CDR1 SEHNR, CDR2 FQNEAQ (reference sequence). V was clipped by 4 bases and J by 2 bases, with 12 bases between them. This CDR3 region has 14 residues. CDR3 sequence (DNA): TGTGCCAGCAGCTCCTCGACAGAGGCCTACGAGCAGTACTTC. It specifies CASSSSTEAYEQYF.

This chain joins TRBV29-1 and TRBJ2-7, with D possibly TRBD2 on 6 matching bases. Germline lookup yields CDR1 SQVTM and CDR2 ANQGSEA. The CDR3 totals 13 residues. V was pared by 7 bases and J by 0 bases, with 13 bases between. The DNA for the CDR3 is TGCAGCGCTGTGGGACTCTCCTCCTACGAGCAGTACTTC. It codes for CSAVGLSSYEQYF.

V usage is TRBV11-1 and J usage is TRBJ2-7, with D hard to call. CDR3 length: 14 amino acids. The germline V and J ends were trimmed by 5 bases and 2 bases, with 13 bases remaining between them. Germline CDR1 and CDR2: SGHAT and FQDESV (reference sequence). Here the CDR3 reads CASSPLRVPYEQYF. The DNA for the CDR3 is TGTGCCAGCAGCCCCCTCCGTGTACCCTACGAGCAGTACTTC.

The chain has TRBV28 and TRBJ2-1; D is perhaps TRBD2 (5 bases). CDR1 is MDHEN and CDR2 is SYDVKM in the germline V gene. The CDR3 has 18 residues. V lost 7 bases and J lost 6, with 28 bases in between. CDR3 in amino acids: CASTLELDNSGEGNEQFF. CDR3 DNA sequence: TGTGCCAGCACCCTGGAGCTAGACAACTCCGGCGAGGGCAATGAGCAGTTCTTC. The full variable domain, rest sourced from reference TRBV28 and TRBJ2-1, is DVKVTQSSRYLVKRTGEKVFLECVQDMDHENMFWYRQDPGLGLRLIYFSYDVKMKEKGDIPEGYSVSREKKERFSLILESASTNQTSMYLCASTLELDNSGEGNEQFFGPGTRLTVL.